The present entry profiles one T cell receptor beta chain with its context. This clonotype has ten or more counts. Its antigen is not yet known. No much larger clone exists at a distance of one base, and base qualities are not known. These data are taken from a study of regulatory T cells in long-lasting Graves disease (dated by TCRdb to 2020 to 2023). As for the study more broadly: Newly diagnosed Graves' disease patients had taken antithyroid drugs for less than 3 months. Patients with persistent Graves' disease were compared with patients with newly diagnosed Graves' disease using TCR sequencing and RNA sequencing of peripheral blood. A total of 33 samples were covered by TCR sequencing, comprising some 13 persistent and some 20 newly diagnosed Graves' disease patients. The study was conducted in China and was registered as a clinical trial.

Here is what the overall study found, with its caveats: Peripheral blood alone was examined, since thyroid tissue, which constituted the primary lesion, could not be accessed. Persistent patients shared more public clonotypes among themselves (around 2,500) than newly diagnosed patients did (approximately 970). Persistent disease showed preferential use of TRBV28, TRBJ1-2 and TRBJ2-5, whereas newly diagnosed disease favored TRBV20-1 and TRBJ2-1. As a limitation, the authors acknowledged that the small sample size may reduce accuracy. Only the TCR beta chain was sequenced and analyzed. Compared with newly diagnosed patients, persistent Graves' disease patients had lower TCR Shannon entropy and fewer highly expanded clones, which suggests clonal expansion.

The library was made by multiplex PCR. The sample was run on an Illumina HiSeq 4000. CDR3 regions were amplified by Arm-PCR with iRepertoire HTBI primers to construct TCR beta libraries. Before sequencing, the PCR products underwent gel purification. On the authors' methods: Gene usage analysis of CDR3 amino acid clonotypes used the 55 to 80 TRBV and about 15 TRBJ segments found across samples. COPE and FqMerger were used to merge the filtered high-quality paired reads into contigs. BLAST was used to align contigs to IMGT TRBV, TRBD and TRBJ reference genes, and CDR3 was defined according to IMGT. Highly expanded clones were defined as clonotypes with a frequency above 0.1%. Shannon entropy served as the measure of repertoire diversity, while the Gini coefficient captured V-J evenness. A clonotype found in more than one individual was treated as public. TCRdb reanalyzed the raw reads on its own, using fastp at Q25 for trimming and MiXCR for clone calling, and kept in-frame beta chains. Every entry covers one CDR3 protein and lists the most common genes and DNA from its rows. These V and J calls are TCRdb output, not the study's own analysis. For this sample there are more than 300,000 distinct CDR3 sequences; about 16% appear just once. 22% of the sample rests with the top ten.

The CDR1 and CDR2 encoded by the germline V gene are SGHAT and FQNNGV. Its CDR3 holds 13 amino acids, cysteine through phenylalanine. The only DNA kept is the CDR3, 39 bases in frame from the first base. V is shortened by 4 bases, J by 3 bases, and the region joining them spans 9 bases. The sample's time point label, in plain terms: newly diagnosed GD, antithyroid drugs for less than 3 months. For both TCR sequencing and RNA sequencing, RNA was extracted from PBMCs using TRIzol. Graves' disease was diagnosed according to American Thyroid Association guidelines. Recruitment of patients was carried out at an endocrinology department in Xi'an, China. From each patient, approximately 10 milliliters of peripheral blood was collected into an EDTA anticoagulant tube. PBMCs were isolated by Ficoll Paque Plus density gradient separation without further T cell sorting. An Agilent 2100 Bioanalyzer and agarose gel were used to check RNA quality, and a NanoDrop 2000 was used to measure RNA concentration.

The chain joins TRBV11-2 to TRBJ1-1, and possibly TRBD1, on 6 matching bases. This receptor was identified in a female donor with Graves disease. The material sequenced was peripheral blood mononuclear cells (PBMCs), taken at new diagnosis, from a patient treated with antithyroid drugs. The DNA sequence reads TGTGCCAGCAGCTGGAACAGGGACACTGAAGCTTTCTTT. This encodes CASSWNRDTEAFF. The full variable domain, completed from the reference TRBV11-2 and TRBJ1-1 proteins outside the CDR3, reads EAGVAQSPRYKIIEKRQSVAFWCNPISGHATLYWYQQILGQGPKLLIQFQNNGVVDDSQLPKDRFSAERLKGVDSTLKIQPAKLEDSAVYLCASSWNRDTEAFFGQGTRLTVV.